This is a list of T cell receptor beta chains from one sample in a study of OX40 agonist ivuxolimab in advanced cancers. Measured with immunoSEQ multiplex PCR; TCRdb has only the in-frame clones, and not every one. Of some 60,000 clones listed, about 90% are singletons. This specimen consisted of CD4+ or CD8+ T cells sorted from blood, obtained in a trial of the OX40 agonist ivuxolimab. The receptors shown here come from an adult with an advanced solid tumor such as melanoma, head and neck, liver or kidney cancer. CDR3s include the opening cysteine and the closing phenylalanine or tryptophan. The order of the fields is CDR3 DNA, CDR3 protein, V gene, J gene, D gene, clone size, CDR3 length. D genes are given only for firm matches. Size is stated for part of the rows, as once, few or many counts, or as a class when the clone is expanded.

TGTGCCAGCAGTCCCTTCGTCGGCCGATACAATGAGCAGTTCTTC,CASSPFVGRYNEQFF,TRBV27,TRBJ2-1,.,.,15
TGCGCCAGCGACCCTTCAGGAAACAGCATGAACACTGAAGCTTTCTTT,CASDPSGNSMNTEAFF,TRBV5-1,TRBJ1-1,.,.,16
TGTGCCAGCAGCTCTCTCTACCAAGAGACCCAGTACTTC,CASSSLYQETQYF,TRBV5-4,TRBJ2-5,.,.,13
TGTGCCAGCAGTATCGGGGAGCTGTTTTTT,CASSIGELFF,TRBV2,TRBJ2-2,.,.,10
TGTGCCAGCAGTCTCCGGGGTGAAGCTTTCTTT,CASSLRGEAFF,TRBV14,TRBJ1-1,.,.,11
TGCGCCAGCAGCTCAACCGGGACTAGATGGTACAATGAGCAGTTCTTC,CASSSTGTRWYNEQFF,TRBV5-1,TRBJ2-1,TRBD2,.,16
TGTGCCAGCAGCCAGGACAGGGGCAATGAAAAACTGTTTTTT,CASSQDRGNEKLFF,TRBV7-9,TRBJ1-4,TRBD1,.,14
TGTGCCAGTAGTATAGGCGGGGGAGGCAATGAGCAGTTCTTC,CASSIGGGGNEQFF,TRBV19,TRBJ2-1,TRBD2,.,14
TGTGCCAGCAACCCTTTCCGGGACAGGTCCGACGAGCAGTACTTC,CASNPFRDRSDEQYF,TRBV21-1,TRBJ2-7,.,.,15
TGTGCTAGCAGCAGGGACAGTGAAGAGACCCAGTACTTC,CASSRDSEETQYF,TRBV7-7,TRBJ2-5,TRBD1,.,13
TGTGCCAGCAGGACGACCGGGACAGGTTCCTACGAGCAGTACTTC,CASRTTGTGSYEQYF,TRBV6-6,TRBJ2-7,TRBD1,.,15
TGTGCCAGCAGCCCCAAGGGGGTACGCACAGATACGCAGTATTTT,CASSPKGVRTDTQYF,TRBV6-6,TRBJ2-3,.,.,15
TGTGCCAGTAGTAAAACTAGCGGGAGTTTTTACGAGCAGTACTTC,CASSKTSGSFYEQYF,TRBV19,TRBJ2-7,TRBD2,.,15
TGTGCCAGCAGTCGTAGTTCTGGGTACGAGCAGTACTTC,CASSRSSGYEQYF,TRBV6-5,TRBJ2-7,.,.,13
TGTGCCAGCAGCGTAGGGAGGGGGGGGCCCCCCTACGAGCAGTACTTC,CASSVGRGGPPYEQYF,TRBV9,TRBJ2-7,.,.,16
TGCGCCAGCAGCTTGGGGGTAGCAACAGATACGCAGTATTTT,CASSLGVATDTQYF,TRBV5-1,TRBJ2-3,.,once,14
TGCGCCAGCAGCCAAAGTCGGACCCCGAACAATGAGCAGTTCTTC,CASSQSRTPNNEQFF,TRBV4-3,TRBJ2-1,.,.,15
TGTGCCAGTAGAGGTAAAGGGCCCAGCAATCAGCCCCAGCATTTT,CASRGKGPSNQPQHF,TRBV19,TRBJ1-5,.,medium-sized,15
TGTGCCAGTAGTGTTTTAGCGGGAGGGCCCACAGATACGCAGTATTTT,CASSVLAGGPTDTQYF,TRBV19,TRBJ2-3,TRBD2,.,16
TGTGCCAGCAGGAAGATACAGGGCCCGAACACTGAAGCTTTCTTT,CASRKIQGPNTEAFF,TRBV6-5,TRBJ1-1,.,.,15
TGTGCCAGCATTGTTCCCCGCGATACCGGGACTAGCGGTACTGCGACCTACGAGCAGTACTTC,CASIVPRDTGTSGTATYEQYF,TRBV9,TRBJ2-7,TRBD2,.,21
TGTGCCAGCAGTTTGCAGAGGCACCTAGGGACCCAGTACTTC,CASSLQRHLGTQYF,TRBV28,TRBJ2-5,.,.,14
TGTGCACCACAGTTAATCTACAATGAGCAGTTCTTC,CAPQLIYNEQFF,TRBV6-5,TRBJ2-1,.,.,12
TGTGCCAGCAGTGACAGGGTAAGCAATCAGCCCCAGCATTTT,CASSDRVSNQPQHF,TRBV28,TRBJ1-5,TRBD1,.,14
TGTGCCAGTGGGGGGACTAAATACGAGCAGTACTTC,CASGGTKYEQYF,TRBV19,TRBJ2-7,TRBD2,.,12
TGTGCCAGCAGTCGCTTGGGGAACCAAGAGACCCAGTACTTC,CASSRLGNQETQYF,TRBV9,TRBJ2-5,.,few,14
TGTGCCAGCAGCCCTCGACAGCCTAACTCCTACAATGAGCAGTTCTTC,CASSPRQPNSYNEQFF,TRBV11-2,TRBJ2-1,.,.,16
TGTGCCAGCAGCCCGAGGACTGAGACCGGGGAGCTGTTTTTT,CASSPRTETGELFF,TRBV9,TRBJ2-2,.,.,14
TGCGCCAGCAGCCGGGGGCAGGGGGCGAGGAACGAGCAGTACTTC,CASSRGQGARNEQYF,TRBV4-3,TRBJ2-7,TRBD1,.,15
TGTGCCAGCAGCGGACTAAACACTGAAGCTTTCTTT,CASSGLNTEAFF,TRBV6-5,TRBJ1-1,.,.,12
TGTGCCTGGAGCAGGGGGCTTCGCAATCAGCCCCAGCATTTT,CAWSRGLRNQPQHF,TRBV30,TRBJ1-5,TRBD1,.,14
TGCAGTGCTAGCAGCCAAGAGACCCAGTACTTC,CSASSQETQYF,TRBV20-1,TRBJ2-5,.,once,11
TGTGCCAGCAGTTTAGCTGGCCTAGGCCAAGAGACCCAGTACTTC,CASSLAGLGQETQYF,TRBV28,TRBJ2-5,.,once,15
TGTGCCAGCAGCTTAGAACAGGTAGCAGATACGCAGTATTTT,CASSLEQVADTQYF,TRBV7-9,TRBJ2-3,.,.,14
TGTGCCAGCTCCGGGACAGGGGCCTCCGGGTCCTACAATGAGCAGTTCTTC,CASSGTGASGSYNEQFF,TRBV27,TRBJ2-1,TRBD1,few,17
TGTGCCACCAGCCGCTCCAGGGAGACCCAGTACTTC,CATSRSRETQYF,TRBV15,TRBJ2-5,.,.,12
TGTGCCAGCAGCTTGCAAGCTTCCGTCTATGGGGCCAACGTCCTGACTTTC,CASSLQASVYGANVLTF,TRBV11-3,TRBJ2-6,.,.,17
TGTGCCAGCAGTTTAAAGATGGCCCCCCGGGGAGATACGCAGTATTTT,CASSLKMAPRGDTQYF,TRBV28,TRBJ2-3,.,.,16
TGTGCCAGCAGCTTACAAGGGGGGGGTGAGGAGCAGTACTTC,CASSLQGGGEEQYF,TRBV11-2,TRBJ2-7,.,.,14
TGTGCCAGTACTGGGCGGACTCAAGAGACCCAGTACTTC,CASTGRTQETQYF,TRBV6-5,TRBJ2-5,.,.,13
TGTGCCACCAGCAGAGGGGCTAGCGGGAGGCAGGGCGAGCAGTACTTC,CATSRGASGRQGEQYF,TRBV15,TRBJ2-7,TRBD2,.,16
TGTGCCAGCAGTTTAAACGGGCCTCCCTACGAGCAGTACTTC,CASSLNGPPYEQYF,TRBV27,TRBJ2-7,.,.,14
TGTGCCAGCTCCCTGAGGGGGGGACTAGCGATGGATACGCAGTATTTT,CASSLRGGLAMDTQYF,TRBV18,TRBJ2-3,TRBD2,.,16
TGTGCCAGCAGTCCCTCCTACGAGCCCTACGAGCAGTACTTC,CASSPSYEPYEQYF,TRBV28,TRBJ2-7,.,.,14
TGTGCCAGCAGTCCCCTGAACCTGAGGGAAAAACTGTTTTTT,CASSPLNLREKLFF,TRBV27,TRBJ1-4,.,.,14
TGTGCCAGCTCACCCTTTCGGACAGATGAAAAACTGTTTTTT,CASSPFRTDEKLFF,TRBV18,TRBJ1-4,.,.,14
TGTGCCAGCAGCCCCTGGGGGGGGTCCTTCGCGAACACCGGGGAGCTGTTTTTT,CASSPWGGSFANTGELFF,TRBV7-8,TRBJ2-2,TRBD2,.,18
TGTGCCAGCAGAAAACCGGGACAGCTAGGCGAAAAACTGTTTTTT,CASRKPGQLGEKLFF,TRBV11-2,TRBJ1-4,TRBD1,.,15
TGTGCCAGCAGCTTAGATATACGGGGGCGAGAGACCCAGTACTTC,CASSLDIRGRETQYF,TRBV11-2,TRBJ2-5,.,.,15
TGCAGCGCCGTGCGGGGGACTGGAAACACCATATATTTT,CSAVRGTGNTIYF,TRBV29-1,TRBJ1-3,.,.,13
TGTGCCAGCAAAACGGGGCCTAGCGGCGGTGAGCAGTTCTTC,CASKTGPSGGEQFF,TRBV27,TRBJ2-1,TRBD2,.,14
TGTGCCAGCAGCCCTAGGGGGAGGGACAATGAGCAGTTCTTC,CASSPRGRDNEQFF,TRBV6-5,TRBJ2-1,.,.,14
TGTGCCAGCAGTCGCCTAGCGGGAGGTTACAATGAGCAGTTCTTC,CASSRLAGGYNEQFF,TRBV6-5,TRBJ2-1,TRBD2,.,15
TGTGCCAGCAGCCCGGGACTAGCGGGAACCTACGAGCAGTACTTC,CASSPGLAGTYEQYF,TRBV7-2,TRBJ2-7,TRBD2,.,15
TGTGCCAGTAGTATAGCCCTACGCGGGCGCATTCAGTACTTC,CASSIALRGRIQYF,TRBV19,TRBJ2-4,.,.,14